The entry that follows covers one T cell receptor beta chain sequence. It has no known antigen specificity. No clone much larger than this one lies a single base away; base qualities are absent. The cohort comprised some 700 healthy bone marrow donors. Cohort members were all nominally healthy when sampled, although unrecorded immune exposures were likely present. The donor tested CMV seronegative and was one of the 352 seronegative cohort members. Every donor gave a peripheral blood sample, and the peripheral blood mononuclear cells from that sample were used for TCR beta sequencing. Genomic DNA extraction from the blood cell samples was performed with the Qiagen DNeasy Blood Extraction Kit. These data belong to a study of cytomegalovirus exposure and HLA in healthy donors (dated by TCRdb to between 2016 and 2019). About the full investigation: According to an earlier analysis of around 600 of the donors, about 190 million T cells yielded roughly 110 million unique TCR beta sequences and about 300 Gb of sequence data. The study aimed to test whether cataloging public T cell receptors could reveal signatures of past pathogen exposure. On average, around 240,000 unique TCR beta nucleotide sequences were sequenced per donor among about 400 genotyped donors of the cohort, with 15% to 20% of those sequences being non-productive. Rather than using new phenotypic data, the later analysis identified candidate immune exposures from TCR beta sequences and from how often those sequences occurred across donors. The number of donors typed differed by locus, with about 629-640 for A, B, C, DRB1 and DQB1, around 500 for DQA1, about 610 for DPA1, and some 450 for DPB1. Class I and class II HLA loci were covered by the typing at four-digit resolution. In addition to the first cohort of hundreds of subjects, a separate validation cohort of 100 to 150 different subjects was used. Every repertoire in the discovery cohort had been generated on one and the same sequencing platform. In a later genetic analysis, genome-wide SNP genotypes for about three fifths of the roughly 670 donors were used, and that subset was treated as a discovery cohort. A later analysis re-examined previously published TCR beta repertoires from hundreds of donors and added high-resolution HLA genotyping to investigate patterns of TCR occurrence. To predict cytomegalovirus infection status, the study combined high-throughput TCR immunosequencing, statistical association of individual TCRs with disease status, and machine learning. The study used immunosequencing to profile the T cell repertoires of approximately 640 subjects and linked those repertoires to cytomegalovirus serostatus. An earlier analysis of 587 of the donors used high-throughput TCR beta sequencing to judge whether each TCR beta V gene segment behaved as functional or pseudogenic. Among the approximately 400 genotyped donors, around 81% belonged to the genetic ancestry cluster associated with self-reported Caucasian donors. An early release that covered fewer than 800 HLA-typed donors contained approximately 290 gigabases of sequencing data and 65 million to 100 million unique TCR sequences. Donor age, sex, ethnicity and CMV serostatus were compiled alongside the repertoire data. Five DR-DQ haplotypes were handled as single units for association and clustering, since linkage in the cohort was strong.

Based on the germline V gene, the CDR1 and CDR2 sequences are SGHRS and YFSETQ. Relative to germline, V is 0 bases shorter and J is 0 bases shorter, with 7 bases between their ends. Counted from cysteine to phenylalanine, this CDR3 has 14 amino acids. Kept here is only the CDR3 DNA, which spans 42 bases and is read in frame from base 1. The method behind the library was the immunoSEQ multiplex PCR assay. For the multiplex PCR, a mixture combining 60 forward primers for TCR Vbeta segments and 13 reverse primers for TCR Jbeta segments was used. The CDR3 region of rearranged TCR beta genes was amplified from genomic DNA by a multiplex PCR assay. Amplified TCR beta libraries were sequenced as 87-base-pair reads on the Illumina HiSeq System. For the original study's pipeline: Across the roughly 670 repertoires, a later analysis counted 60 million to 90 million unique TCR beta chains, around 11 million of which were shared by at least two donors. A nearest-neighbor algorithm error-corrected the raw reads and collapsed the reads into unique sequences, merging closely related sequences to remove PCR and sequencing errors. CDR3 sequences were aligned to IMGT reference sequences to assign V, D and J gene segments. For a sequence to be retained, a match of at least six nucleotides was required to both a V gene segment and a J gene segment. A rearrangement was called productive if the CDR3 had no stop codons and remained in frame with V and J, and every other rearrangement was called non-productive. CDR3 was defined according to IMGT convention as the region running from the second conserved V-encoded cysteine to the conserved J-encoded phenylalanine. The earlier analysis of fewer than 700 of the donors excluded sequences that lacked an unambiguous match to a single V gene segment. In an earlier analysis of around 590 of the donors, a V segment was called functional when productive rearrangements were above 56.7%, and segregating when the standard deviation between donors exceeded 5%. A statistical classification framework was built for diagnosing cytomegalovirus status from the catalog of TCR beta chain sequences. In a later analysis, V and J genes were assigned by comparing TCR nucleotide sequences against IMGT/GENE-DB human TR gene sequences. Using the TCRdist pipeline, a later analysis assigned CDR3 sequences along with most-parsimonious VDJ recombination scenarios. In a later analysis, each TCR beta chain was defined by its CDR3 amino acid sequence together with its V-gene family, and reads without a unique V-gene family were excluded. A later analysis removed 550 to 650 highly shared, low-generation-probability nucleotide sequences to deal with suspected cross-contamination and a sequencing artifact. For each public chain, a later analysis derived a clonal expansion index from normalized ranks of inferred template counts within each repertoire. In a later analysis, generation probabilities were computed with a VDJ recombination model fitted to out-of-frame rearrangements, and the resulting probabilities were checked against IGoR. In a later analysis, hypergeometric tests were used to score TCR-TCR, TCR-HLA and TCR-CMV co-occurrence, with a repertoire-size bias correction applied to TCR pairs. In a later analysis, false discovery rates were estimated by permuting HLA or CMV assignments 20 times. A later analysis grouped co-occurring TCRs with DBSCAN, adding TCRdist sequence similarity when clustering within HLA-allele-positive subsets. Repertoires with fewer than 30,000 or more than 120,000 public chains were left out of co-occurrence clustering, as were about five repertoires with anomalous nucleotide sharing. TCRdb took this table from immuneACCESS and kept in-frame rearrangements with V and J called. Such tables lack part of the clones; where checked against another copy, unresolved V genes explain under half of the gap, and the rest is unexplained. That table furnishes V, J and clone size, whereas the DNA furnished D and trimming. Counted in this sample were around 110,000 clones; over 75% of them appeared once. The top ten constitute roughly 3.9% of the sample.

Study-wide findings and limitations: In a later analysis, TCR association rates were found to vary across HLA loci, with the most associated TCRs seen for DRB1 alleles and the fewest for HLA-C alleles. Several of the top co-occurrence clusters appeared to be linked to parvovirus B19, influenza, CMV and Epstein-Barr virus, according to a later analysis. The presence/absence analyses assumed that sequencing depth was roughly uniform across donors, and that assumption may not be true. In a later analysis, HLA-associated TCR beta chains were found to be more clonally expanded and to have lower generation probabilities than equally common non-associated chains. The sequencing pipeline was judged likely to have produced a cluster of highly shared sequence variants as a technical artifact. Cytomegalovirus status was reported to be diagnosed by the classifier with high specificity and sensitivity in both the original and validation cohorts. Correlated functional status among segregating V segments might be attributable to linkage disequilibrium, but an unknown experimental factor could not be ruled out. Most TCR sequences were observed very rarely across donors, whereas some public TCRs were present in many individuals. In vitro tests confirmed that a few of the cytomegalovirus-associated TCR beta chains recognize cytomegalovirus antigens. Because counts were too low, roughly 17 rarely observed V segments, including chromosome 9 orphons, were left out of the earlier analysis of 587 of the donors. It was suggested by the authors that the approach could potentially be generalized to other disease states and immunological phenotypes. In the study, approximately 150 TCR beta chains were listed as associated with cytomegalovirus. A further reported finding was that TCR beta sequences accurately predicted the HLA-A and HLA-B alleles for most subjects in the first cohort. An earlier analysis of some 560 of the donors showed that most TCR beta V segments appeared in productive rearrangements either about 87% or about 30% of the time, which broadly matched IMGT annotations. Most CMV-associated TCR beta chains appeared to be HLA-restricted in a later analysis, and the HLA associations seemed to be driven largely by CMV exposure. The only immune exposure information available for the cohort was CMV serostatus. Because HLA typing was missing for some donors at each locus, association tests included only the typed subset. V-gene and J-gene trimming of TCR beta chains was associated with a missense DCLRE1C variant in a later genetic analysis, and the association was replicated in an independent cohort. At a false discovery rate of 0.05, a later analysis linked roughly 17,000 TCR beta sequences to specific HLA alleles. Only TCR beta chains were sequenced in this cohort, and the absence of alpha or paired-chain data limited detectable features. When HLA alleles, especially DR and DQ, strongly co-occurred, attributing TCR associations to individual alleles was difficult. According to a later genetic analysis, donors in an Asian-associated ancestry cluster had fewer N-insertions in productive TCRs than the approximately 650-donor mean. Some IMGT-functional V segments, including TRBV6-2 and TRBV6-3, could not be distinguished by the 87-base-pair reads and were therefore excluded.

This receptor chain uses TRBV5-1 and TRBJ2-7; a confident D gene designation cannot be given. This TCR was sampled from a man aged 55 to 70 in good health and CMV-seronegative. Sequencing was carried out using PBMCs. The CDR3 in this case is CASSLDPSSYEQYF. The nucleotide sequence reads as follows: TGCGCCAGCAGCTTGGATCCCAGCTCCTACGAGCAGTACTTC.